The following is a T cell receptor (beta chain) sequence with its context. This specimen comes from a study of blood T cell repertoires in COVID-19. Turning to the study itself: Whether acute or convalescent, the COVID-19 samples came from the United States, Italy and Spain. PBMCs, B-cell-depleted T cells, or T cells provided the cDNA or gDNA that made up the material.

The method was immunoSEQ multiplex PCR; TCRdb's version includes in-frame clones alone and lacks a portion of them. The repertoire includes roughly 120,000 clones, less than 90% of them detected once, and around 2.3% sits in the top ten. V shed 4 bases and J shed 0 bases, with 24 bases lying between them. CDR1 MNHNS and CDR2 SASEGT come from the germline V gene. This CDR3 is built from 19 residues. Input material: peripheral blood. The chain employs TRBV6-1 and TRBJ1-1; D gene unclear. This receptor was obtained from a man aged 25 to 40 with acute or convalescent COVID-19. The CDR3 nucleotides read TGTGCCAGCAGTGGGTGGGCAGCGCAGTCAGCGACTATGAACACTGAAGCTTTCTTT. This encodes CASSGWAAQSATMNTEAFF.